One sample yielded the 6 T cell receptor beta chains listed below, sequenced in a study of identical twins. MiXCR, run by TCRdb on the 5' RACE reads, gives a single entry per CDR3 protein. Of a few hundred thousand distinct CDR3 sequences detected, just under 10% appear once; the ten largest clones hold more than 2.5%. The same data also contributed to another study, on yellow fever vaccine responses in identical twins.

Sequenced input: PBMCs. The receptors originated from a woman younger than 35 in good health.

This clonotype has a count of ten or more. The chain couples TRBV7-9 to TRBJ2-7; D is uncertain. Germline V lookup: CDR1 SEHNR, CDR2 FQNEAQ (reference sequence). This CDR3 has 15 residues. V shed 4 bases and J shed 4 bases, with 17 bases lying between them. CDR3 sequence: CASSSSSPDPYEQYF. The DNA for the CDR3 is TGTGCCAGCAGCTCCTCGTCGCCGGACCCTTACGAGCAGTACTTC. The full variable domain, rest sourced from reference TRBV7-9 and TRBJ2-7, is DTGVSQNPRHKITKRGQNVTFRCDPISEHNRLYWYRQTLGQGPEFLTYFQNEAQLEKSRLLSDRFSAERPKGSFSTLEIQRTEQGDSAMYLCASSSSSPDPYEQYFGPGTRLTVT.

The rearrangement joins TRBV7-9 to TRBJ2-1; D might be TRBD1 (5 bases). Germline-derived CDR1 and CDR2 are SEHNR and FQNEAQ (reference sequence). The V gene lost 7 bases and the J gene lost 8 bases, with 18 bases spanning the gap. This CDR3 region has 14 residues. The CDR3 region is CASTRVLSGDEQFF. The CDR3 nucleotides read TGTGCCAGCACCAGGGTGTTGTCAGGCGATGAGCAGTTCTTC.

At least ten counts were recorded for this clonotype. This sequence joins TRBV12-3 or TRBV12-4 and TRBJ2-5, with D possibly called TRBD1 or TRBD2 (6 bases each). Trimming pared 3 bases from V and 3 bases from J, leaving 11 bases between. This CDR3 contains 14 residues. For the CDR3, the DNA is TGTGCCAGCAGTTTTCGGGGGCCGGAAGAGACCCAGTACTTC. It codes for CASSFRGPEETQYF.

The sample holds a few counts of this clonotype. CDR3 protein: CASSPPTGLNTGELFF. CDR3 nucleotides: TGTGCCAGCTCACCACCAACAGGGTTGAACACCGGGGAGCTGTTTTTT. The rearrangement joins TRBV18 to TRBJ2-2, with D perhaps TRBD1 (6 bases). Trimming removed 0 bases from V and 1 base from J, with 9 bases in between. The CDR3 runs 16 residues. Per germline, CDR1 KGHSH and CDR2 LQKENI.

The chain has TRBV3-1 and TRBJ2-1, with 9 positions matching TRBD1. The CDR3 is made up of 18 amino acids. The germline V gene encodes CDR1 LGHDT and CDR2 YNNKEL (reference sequence). Trimming removed 6 bases from V and 8 bases from J; junction bases left unmatched: 20. CDR3 sequence (DNA): TGTGCCAGCAGAACCTCCGGGACAGGGAACGCGAGGCGCTATGAGCAGTTCTTC. This gives the protein CASRTSGTGNARRYEQFF.

This clonotype is a singleton in its sample. The chain links TRBV27 to TRBJ2-3; TRBD1 aligns across 7 bases. The length of the CDR3 is 12 residues. Trimming cost V 5 bases and J 10 bases; bases outside gene matches: 6. Germline V lookup: CDR1 MNHEY, CDR2 SMNVEV (reference sequence). The CDR3 is CASSQGTASQYF. The CDR3 nucleotides are TGTGCCAGCAGTCAAGGGACAGCGTCGCAGTATTTT.